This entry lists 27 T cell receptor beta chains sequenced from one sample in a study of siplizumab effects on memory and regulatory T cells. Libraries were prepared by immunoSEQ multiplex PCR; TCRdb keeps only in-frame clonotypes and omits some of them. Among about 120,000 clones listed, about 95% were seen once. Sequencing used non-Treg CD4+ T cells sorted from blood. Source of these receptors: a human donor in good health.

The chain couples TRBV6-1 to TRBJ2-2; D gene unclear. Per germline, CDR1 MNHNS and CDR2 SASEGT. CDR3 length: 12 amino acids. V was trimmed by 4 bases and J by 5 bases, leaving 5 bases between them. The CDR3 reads CASSAVTGELFF. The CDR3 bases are TGTGCCAGCAGTGCCGTGACCGGGGAGCTGTTTTTT.

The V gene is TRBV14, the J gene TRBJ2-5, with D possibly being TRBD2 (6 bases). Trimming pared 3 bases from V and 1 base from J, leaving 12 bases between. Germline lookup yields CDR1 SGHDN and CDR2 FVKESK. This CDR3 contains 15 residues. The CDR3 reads CASSHRTGAQETQYF. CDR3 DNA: TGTGCCAGCAGCCATCGTACGGGAGCCCAAGAGACCCAGTACTTC.

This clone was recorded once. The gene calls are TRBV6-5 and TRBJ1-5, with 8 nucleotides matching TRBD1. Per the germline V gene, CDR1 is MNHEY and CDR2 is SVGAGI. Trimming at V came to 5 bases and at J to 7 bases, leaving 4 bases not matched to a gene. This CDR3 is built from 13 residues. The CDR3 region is CASSGQGRQPQHF. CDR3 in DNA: TGTGCCAGCAGTGGACAGGGACGGCAGCCCCAGCATTTT.

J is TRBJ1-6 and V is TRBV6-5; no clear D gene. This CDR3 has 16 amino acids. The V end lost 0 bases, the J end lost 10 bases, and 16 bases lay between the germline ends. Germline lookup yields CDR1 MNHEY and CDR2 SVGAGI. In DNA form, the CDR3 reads TGTGCCAGCAGTTACTCGGAGGTGTTAGGAGGGTCACCCCTCCACTTT. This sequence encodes CASSYSEVLGGSPLHF.

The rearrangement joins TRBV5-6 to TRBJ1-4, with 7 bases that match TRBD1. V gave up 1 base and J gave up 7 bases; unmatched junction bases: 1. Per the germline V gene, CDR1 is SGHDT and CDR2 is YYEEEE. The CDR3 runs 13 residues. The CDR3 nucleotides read TGTGCCAGCAGCTTGAACAGGGGTGAAAAACTGTTTTTT. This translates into CASSLNRGEKLFF.

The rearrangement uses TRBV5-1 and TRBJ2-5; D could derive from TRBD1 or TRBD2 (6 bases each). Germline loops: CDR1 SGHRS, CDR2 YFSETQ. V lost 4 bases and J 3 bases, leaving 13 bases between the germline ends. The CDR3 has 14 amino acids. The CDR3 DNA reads TGCGCCAGCAGCCGAGTAGGGGGGAAAGAGACCCAGTACTTC. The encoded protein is CASSRVGGKETQYF. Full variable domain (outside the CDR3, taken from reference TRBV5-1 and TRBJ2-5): KAGVTQTPRYLIKTRGQQVTLSCSPISGHRSVSWYQQTPGQGLQFLFEYFSETQRNKGNFPGRFSGRQFSNSRSEMNVSTLELGDSALYLCASSRVGGKETQYFGPGTRLLVL.

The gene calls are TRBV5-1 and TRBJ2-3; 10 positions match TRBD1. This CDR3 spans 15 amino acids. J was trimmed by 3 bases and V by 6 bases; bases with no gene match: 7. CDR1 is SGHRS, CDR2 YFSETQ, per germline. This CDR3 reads CASTLGTGDTDTQYF. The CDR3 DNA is TGCGCCAGCACCCTAGGGACAGGGGATACAGATACGCAGTATTTT.

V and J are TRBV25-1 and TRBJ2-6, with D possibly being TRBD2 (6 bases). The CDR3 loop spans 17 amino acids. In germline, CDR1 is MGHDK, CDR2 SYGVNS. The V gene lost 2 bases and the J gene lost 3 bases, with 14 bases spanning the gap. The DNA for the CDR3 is TGTGCCAGCAGTGAACCCTTGTCCGGGAGTGGGGCCAACGTCCTGACTTTC. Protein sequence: CASSEPLSGSGANVLTF.

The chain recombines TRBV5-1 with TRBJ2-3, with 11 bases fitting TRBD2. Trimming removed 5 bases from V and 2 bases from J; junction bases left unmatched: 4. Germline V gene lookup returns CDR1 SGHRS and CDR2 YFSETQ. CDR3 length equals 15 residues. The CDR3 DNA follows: TGCGCCAGCAGTACTAGCGGGGGAAACACAGATACGCAGTATTTT. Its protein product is CASSTSGGNTDTQYF.

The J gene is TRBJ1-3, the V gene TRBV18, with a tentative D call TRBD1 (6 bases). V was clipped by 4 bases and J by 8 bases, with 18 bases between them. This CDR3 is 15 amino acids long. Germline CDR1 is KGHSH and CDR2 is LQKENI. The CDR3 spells CASSRDDRFGHTIYF. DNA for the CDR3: TGTGCCAGCTCACGAGATGACAGGTTCGGCCACACCATATATTTT.

The CDR3 DNA sequence: TGTGCCACCAGCAGAGATTGGCACCCCAAAAACATTCAGTACTTC. Protein: CATSRDWHPKNIQYF. The chain is built from TRBV15 and TRBJ2-4; D is undetermined. From germline, CDR1 is LNHNV and CDR2 YYDKDF (reference sequence). The ends were cut back, 0 bases at V and 2 bases at J, with 8 bases in the middle. This CDR3 has 15 residues.

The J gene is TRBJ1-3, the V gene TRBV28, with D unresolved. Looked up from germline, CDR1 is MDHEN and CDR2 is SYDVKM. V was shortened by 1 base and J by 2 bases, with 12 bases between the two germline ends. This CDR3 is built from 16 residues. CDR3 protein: CASSLSDGRAGNTIYF. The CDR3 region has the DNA TGTGCCAGCAGTTTATCGGATGGACGTGCTGGAAACACCATATATTTT.

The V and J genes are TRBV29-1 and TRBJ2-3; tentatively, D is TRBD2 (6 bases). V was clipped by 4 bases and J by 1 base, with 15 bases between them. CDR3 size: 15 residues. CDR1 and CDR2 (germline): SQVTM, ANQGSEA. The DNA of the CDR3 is TGCAGCGTTGGCCCGGGAGACGGCGGCACAGATACGCAGTATTTT. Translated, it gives CSVGPGDGGTDTQYF.

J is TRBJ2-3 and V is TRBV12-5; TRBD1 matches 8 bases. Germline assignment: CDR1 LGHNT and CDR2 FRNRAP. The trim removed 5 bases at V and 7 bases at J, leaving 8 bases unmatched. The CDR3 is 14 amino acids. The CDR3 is CASGDGTGKHTQYF. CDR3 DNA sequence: TGTGCTAGTGGTGATGGGACAGGCAAACATACGCAGTATTTT.

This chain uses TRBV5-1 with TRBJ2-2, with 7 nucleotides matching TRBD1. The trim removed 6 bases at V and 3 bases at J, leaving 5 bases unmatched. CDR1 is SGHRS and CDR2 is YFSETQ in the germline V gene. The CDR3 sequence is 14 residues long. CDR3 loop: CASNRGFDTGELFF. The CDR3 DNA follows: TGCGCCAGCAACAGGGGTTTCGACACCGGGGAGCTGTTTTTT.

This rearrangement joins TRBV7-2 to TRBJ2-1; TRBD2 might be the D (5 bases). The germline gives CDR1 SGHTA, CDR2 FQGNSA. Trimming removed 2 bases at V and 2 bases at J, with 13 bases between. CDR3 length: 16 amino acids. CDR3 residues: CASSLYPSFTYNEQFF. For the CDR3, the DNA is TGTGCCAGCAGCTTATATCCTAGCTTCACCTACAATGAGCAGTTCTTC.

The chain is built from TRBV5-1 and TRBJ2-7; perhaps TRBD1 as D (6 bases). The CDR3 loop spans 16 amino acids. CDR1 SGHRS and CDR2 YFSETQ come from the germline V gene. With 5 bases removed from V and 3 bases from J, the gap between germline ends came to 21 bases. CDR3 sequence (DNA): TGCGCCAGCAGTTTCATGCCGGGACAACAACTCTACGAGCAGTACTTC. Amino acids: CASSFMPGQQLYEQYF.

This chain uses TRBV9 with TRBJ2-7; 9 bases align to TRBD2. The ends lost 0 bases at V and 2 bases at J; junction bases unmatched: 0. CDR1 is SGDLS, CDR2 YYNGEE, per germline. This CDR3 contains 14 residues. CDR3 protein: CASSVVAGAYEQYF. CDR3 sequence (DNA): TGTGCCAGCAGCGTAGTAGCGGGAGCCTACGAGCAGTACTTC. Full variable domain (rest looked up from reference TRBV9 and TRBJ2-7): DSGVTQTPKHLITATGQRVTLRCSPRSGDLSVYWYQQSLDQGLQFLIQYYNGEERAKGNILERFSAQQFPDLHSELNLSSLELGDSALYFCASSVVAGAYEQYFGPGTRLTVT.

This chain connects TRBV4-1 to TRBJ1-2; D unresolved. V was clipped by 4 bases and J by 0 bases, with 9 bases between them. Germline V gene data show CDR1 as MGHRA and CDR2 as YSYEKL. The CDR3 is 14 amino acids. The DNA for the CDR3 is TGCGCCAGCAGCCGGCCCCCCGCTAACTATGGCTACACCTTC. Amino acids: CASSRPPANYGYTF.

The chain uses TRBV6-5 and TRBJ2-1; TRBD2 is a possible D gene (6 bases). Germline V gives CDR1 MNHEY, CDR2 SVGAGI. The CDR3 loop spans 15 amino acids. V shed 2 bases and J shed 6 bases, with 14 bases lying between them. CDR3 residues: CASSYGGTGGNEQFF. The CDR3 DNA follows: TGTGCCAGCAGTTACGGGGGGACTGGGGGCAATGAGCAGTTCTTC.

The CDR3 DNA sequence: TGTGCCAGCTCACAAGAGGGAATCGGGGGCACTGAAGCTTTCTTT. It specifies CASSQEGIGGTEAFF. V usage is TRBV18 and J usage is TRBJ1-1; the D gene is possibly TRBD1 (5 bases). Trimming cost V 4 bases and J 4 bases, with 16 bases left between them. Germline CDR1 KGHSH, CDR2 LQKENI. CDR3 size: 15 residues. The full variable domain, its missing parts supplied by reference TRBV18 and TRBJ1-1, is NAGVMQNPRHLVRRRGQEARLRCSPMKGHSHVYWYRQLPEEGLKFMVYLQKENIIDESGMPKERFSAEFPKEGPSILRIQQVVRGDSAAYFCASSQEGIGGTEAFFGQGTRLTVV.

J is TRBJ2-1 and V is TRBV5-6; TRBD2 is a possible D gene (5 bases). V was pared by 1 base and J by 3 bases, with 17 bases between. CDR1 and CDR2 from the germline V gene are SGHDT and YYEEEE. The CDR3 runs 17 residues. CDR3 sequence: CASSLRPSTFDYNEQFF. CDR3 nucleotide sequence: TGTGCCAGCAGCTTGCGACCTAGCACCTTTGACTACAATGAGCAGTTCTTC.

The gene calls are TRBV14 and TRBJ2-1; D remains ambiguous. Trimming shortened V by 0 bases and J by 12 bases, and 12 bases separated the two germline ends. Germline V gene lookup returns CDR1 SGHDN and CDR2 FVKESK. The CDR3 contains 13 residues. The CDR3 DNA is TGTGCCAGCAGCCAAGAAGACCCATTGGGGCAGTTCTTC. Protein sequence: CASSQEDPLGQFF.

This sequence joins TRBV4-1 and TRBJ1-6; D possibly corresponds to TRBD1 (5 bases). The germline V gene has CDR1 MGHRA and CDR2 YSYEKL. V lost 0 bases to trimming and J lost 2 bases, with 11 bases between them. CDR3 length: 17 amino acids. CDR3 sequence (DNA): TGCGCCAGCAGCCAAGACGGGGCGAACACCTATAATTCACCCCTCCACTTT. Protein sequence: CASSQDGANTYNSPLHF.

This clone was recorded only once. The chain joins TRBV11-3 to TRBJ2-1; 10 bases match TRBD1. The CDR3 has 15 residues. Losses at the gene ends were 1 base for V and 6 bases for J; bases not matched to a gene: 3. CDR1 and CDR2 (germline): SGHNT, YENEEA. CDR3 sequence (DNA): TGTGCCAGCAGCTTAGGACAGGGGGCAATCAATGAGCAGTTCTTC. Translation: CASSLGQGAINEQFF.

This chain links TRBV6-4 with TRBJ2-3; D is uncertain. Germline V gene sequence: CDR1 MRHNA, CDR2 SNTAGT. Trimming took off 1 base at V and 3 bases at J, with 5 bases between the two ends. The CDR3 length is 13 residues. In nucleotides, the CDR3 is TGTGCCAGCAGTGACTACCTTACAGATACGCAGTATTTT. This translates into CASSDYLTDTQYF.

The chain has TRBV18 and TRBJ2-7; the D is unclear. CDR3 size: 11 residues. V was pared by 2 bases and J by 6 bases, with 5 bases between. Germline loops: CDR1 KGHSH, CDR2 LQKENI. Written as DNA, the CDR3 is TGTGCCAGCTCACCATCCAGCGAGCAGTACTTC. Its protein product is CASSPSSEQYF.